This T cell receptor (beta chain) was documented in a study of shared clonotypes between healthy human individuals. Study-wide context: Two female and a few male donors aged 18 to 49 were enrolled.

A split of CD4+ cells into CD45RA+ naive and CD45RA-negative memory subsets was performed. V lost 1 base and J 7 bases, leaving 8 bases between the germline ends. Germline CDR1 reads SGHTA; CDR2 reads FQGNSA. This CDR3 is built from 13 residues. Concerning this clone itself: The antigen is not known. The identical CDR3 is also encoded by other nucleotide sequences in the sample.

Libraries were prepared by immunoSEQ multiplex PCR; TCRdb keeps only in-frame clonotypes and omits some of them. The data hold roughly 1,500,000 clones, with roughly 98% observed a single time. Overall study results and limits: Tissues were not sampled, only blood, and their repertoires likely differ.

V usage is TRBV7-2 and J usage is TRBJ1-5, with unresolved D. The clonotype originates from a man aged 25-40 years in good health. Sequenced material: naive CD4+ T cells sorted from blood. Subset: CD45RA+ positively selected. Written as DNA, the CDR3 is TGTGCCAGCAGCTTAGAGCGGAACCAGCCCCAGCATTTT. Translation: CASSLERNQPQHF.